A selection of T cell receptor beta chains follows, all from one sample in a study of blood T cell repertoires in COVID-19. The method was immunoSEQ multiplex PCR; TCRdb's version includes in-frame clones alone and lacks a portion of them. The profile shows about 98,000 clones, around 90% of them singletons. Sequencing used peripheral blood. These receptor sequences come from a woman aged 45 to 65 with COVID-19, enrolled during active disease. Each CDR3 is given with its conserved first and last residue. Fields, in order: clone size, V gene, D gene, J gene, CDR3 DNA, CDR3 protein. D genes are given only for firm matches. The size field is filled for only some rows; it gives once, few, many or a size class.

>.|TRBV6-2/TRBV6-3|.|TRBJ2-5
TGTGCCAGCAGTTACACCTACAGCCAAGAGACCCAGTACTTC
CASSYTYSQETQYF
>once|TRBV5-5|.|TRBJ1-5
TGTGCCAGCAGCTTGGGACACCAGTCAAATCAGCCCCAGCATTTT
CASSLGHQSNQPQHF
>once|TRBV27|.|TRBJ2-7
TGTGCCAGCAGTTTAGGGGCTAACTACGAGCAGTACTTC
CASSLGANYEQYF
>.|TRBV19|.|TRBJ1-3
TGTGCCAGTAGCGATGGGAGCTCTGGAAACACCATATATTTT
CASSDGSSGNTIYF
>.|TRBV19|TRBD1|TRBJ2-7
TGTGCCAGTAGTGGAGCCGGGACAGGGCAAAAAGACGAGCAGTACTTC
CASSGAGTGQKDEQYF
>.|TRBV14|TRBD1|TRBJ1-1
TGTGCCAGCAGCACAGACAGGGCAAGAGGAGCTTTCTTT
CASSTDRARGAFF
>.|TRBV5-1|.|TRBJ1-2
TGCGCCAGCAGCTTGAACAGTAACTATGGCTACACCTTC
CASSLNSNYGYTF
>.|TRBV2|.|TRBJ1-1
TGTGCCAGCAGCTCGAACACTGAAGCTTTCTTT
CASSSNTEAFF
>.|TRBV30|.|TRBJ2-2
TGTGCCCCGTCGGGAATCGCGAACACCGGGGAGCTGTTTTTT
CAPSGIANTGELFF
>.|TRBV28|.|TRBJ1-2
TGTGCCAGCAGCCAAAGGGGGTTCTATGGCTACACCTTC
CASSQRGFYGYTF
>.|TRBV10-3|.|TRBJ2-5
TGTGCCATCGGGCCCAGGGGGGCTCCGGAGACCCAGTACTTC
CAIGPRGAPETQYF
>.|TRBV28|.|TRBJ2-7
TGTGCCAGCAGAGGACTAACCGAGCAGTACTTC
CASRGLTEQYF
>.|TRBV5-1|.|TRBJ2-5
TGCGCCAGCAGCTTCTCAGTCTTCCAAGAGACCCAGTACTTC
CASSFSVFQETQYF
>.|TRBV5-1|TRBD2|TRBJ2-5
TGCGCCAGCAGCTCGTTAGCGGGGGTAGGAATCCAAGAGACCCAGTACTTC
CASSSLAGVGIQETQYF
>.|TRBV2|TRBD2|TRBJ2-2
TGTGCCAGCAGTCGGACTAGCGGGGTGAACACCGGGGAGCTGTTTTTT
CASSRTSGVNTGELFF
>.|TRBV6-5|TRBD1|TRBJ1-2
TGTGCCAGCAGTTACGGGGGACAGGGCTATAGCTACACCTTC
CASSYGGQGYSYTF
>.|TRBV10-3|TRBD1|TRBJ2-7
TGTGCCATCAGTGCGGGAGGGGGGACAGGGGCATACGAGCAGTACTTC
CAISAGGGTGAYEQYF
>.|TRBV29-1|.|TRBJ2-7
TGCAGCGTTGGTTGTGAGGAGACCTACGAGCAGTACTTC
CSVGCEETYEQYF
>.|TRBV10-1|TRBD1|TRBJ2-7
TGCGCCAGCCCGTTATCCGGACAGGGTTATTACGAGCAGTACTTC
CASPLSGQGYYEQYF
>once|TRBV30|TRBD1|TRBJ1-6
TGTGCCTGGAGCGCCCCCAGGACAGGAATTGTAGGGTCCTATAATTCACCCCTCCACTTT
CAWSAPRTGIVGSYNSPLHF
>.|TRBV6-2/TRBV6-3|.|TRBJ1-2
TGTGCCAGCAGTTTATACCCCGGGAGGGGGTCGGACTATGGCTACACCTTC
CASSLYPGRGSDYGYTF
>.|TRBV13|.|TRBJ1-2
TGTGCCAGCAGCTTAGCGACAATCGTTTATGGCTACACCTTC
CASSLATIVYGYTF
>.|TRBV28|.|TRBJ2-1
TGTGCCAGCAGTTCCGCCGGTAATTACAATGAGCAGTTCTTC
CASSSAGNYNEQFF